Included here is one T cell receptor (beta chain) sequence, with context. Its specificity is unknown. This record belongs to a study of T cell responses to AZD1222 COVID-19 vaccine. Study findings and constraints: Targets within unmutated variant regions were reportedly found for nearly half of spike-specific TCRs.

Libraries were prepared by immunoSEQ multiplex PCR; TCRdb keeps only in-frame clonotypes and omits some of them. Here the sample spans around 120,000 clones, around 89% being singletons. The germline gives CDR1 SGHTA, CDR2 FQGNSA. V dropped 5 bases and J dropped 6; count of bases not matched to a gene: 2. The CDR3 runs to 14 residues. This sample comprised peripheral blood, obtained on day 0 of MenACWY control vaccination. The chain employs TRBV7-2 and TRBJ1-4, with 11 bases fitting TRBD1. The receptor's source is an adult in good health. CDR3 sequence reads: CASSRDRGYEKLFF. The CDR3 DNA follows: TGTGCCAGCAGCCGGGACAGGGGGTATGAAAAACTGTTTTTT.